One sample yielded the 23 T cell receptor beta chains listed below, sequenced in a study of spatial heterogeneity in lung cancer. In TCRdb, the 5' RACE reads were re-called with MiXCR into one record per CDR3 protein. The sample lists nearly 50,000 distinct CDR3 sequences, 7.5% to 8% seen once, with approximately 13% in the top ten. Time point in this sample: sample taken at primary tumor resection. Sequencing of whole RNA from tumor, nontumor lung or frozen PBMC involved no sorting. The source material was PBMCs, sampled at surgery. These receptors were collected from a female donor with early-stage non-small cell lung cancer.

The chain joins TRBV5-5 to TRBJ1-1, with TRBD1 identical over 7 bases. The CDR3 consists of 17 residues. CDR1 SGHKS and CDR2 YYEKEE come from the germline V gene (reference sequence). Germline trimming cut 0 bases from V and 1 base from J; bases unmatched to any gene: 9. The CDR3 region has the DNA TGTGCCAGCAGCTTGGGGCGGCAGACAGGGAAGAACACTGAAGCTTTCTTT. As protein: CASSLGRQTGKNTEAFF.

This clonotype was seen many times. The rearrangement joins TRBV7-2 to TRBJ2-2, with TRBD1 matching 7 bases. This CDR3 comprises 15 residues. CDR1 SGHTA and CDR2 FQGNSA come from the germline V gene. With 2 bases clipped from V and 13 bases from J, the junction kept 13 bases outside the gene matches. CDR3 protein: CASSLRQGGRGWLFF. CDR3 in DNA: TGTGCCAGCAGCTTACGACAGGGTGGGCGTGGATGGCTGTTTTTT.

This clonotype was found many times. The chain has TRBV2 and TRBJ2-4; TRBD1 agrees at 7 bases. The CDR3 length is 15 residues. Germline values: CDR1 SNHLY, CDR2 FYNNEI. The junction had 5 bases not matched to a gene; V was cut back by 6 bases and J by 0 bases. The CDR3 region is CASRQGRPAKNIQYF. CDR3 nucleotide sequence: TGTGCCAGCAGACAGGGGCGGCCAGCCAAAAACATTCAGTACTTC.

This clonotype was picked up many times. The V gene is TRBV20-1, the J gene TRBJ2-2, with a weak D call TRBD1 (7 bases). Germline CDR1 reads DFQATT; CDR2 reads SNEGSKA (reference sequence). Trimming stripped 3 bases from V and 3 bases from J, with 17 bases between. This CDR3 spans 16 amino acids. Here the CDR3 reads CSARGGQDKDTGELFF. CDR3 bases: TGCAGTGCTAGGGGAGGACAGGACAAGGACACCGGGGAGCTGTTTTTT.

The chain joins TRBV27 to TRBJ1-1; TRBD1 aligns across 9 bases. The germline V gene has CDR1 MNHEY and CDR2 SMNVEV (reference sequence). CDR3 length: 17 residues. V lost 5 bases to trimming and J lost 0 bases; unmatched junction nucleotides: 10. CDR3 in DNA: TGTGCCAGCAGTAGCTTTTTGCGGACAGGGGTGAACACTGAAGCTTTCTTT. This codes for CASSSFLRTGVNTEAFF.

This clonotype was found many times. CDR3 DNA sequence: TGTGCCAGTAACTTCGAGGGGACCGTAGAACATGGCTACACCTTC. It yields the protein CASNFEGTVEHGYTF. The rearrangement joins TRBV19 to TRBJ1-2; D possibly corresponds to TRBD1 (5 bases). The germline V gene encodes CDR1 LNHDA and CDR2 SQIVND (reference sequence). The V and J ends lost 7 bases and 6 bases respectively, with 21 bases between them. The CDR3 totals 15 residues.

This clonotype was seen ten or more times. The chain combines TRBV5-8 with TRBJ2-4; TRBD1 or TRBD2 may be the D gene (5 bases each). V was clipped by 1 base and J by 6 bases, with 14 bases between them. The germline V gene encodes CDR1 SGHTS and CDR2 YDEGEE. The CDR3 consists of 15 residues. CDR3 DNA: TGTGCCAGCAGCTTGTACCCCAGGGCGGGAAACATTCAGTACTTC. It translates to CASSLYPRAGNIQYF.

The chain recombines TRBV7-9 with TRBJ2-2, with 8 bases lining up with TRBD1. Trimming at V came to 8 bases and at J to 4 bases, leaving 9 bases not matched to a gene. This CDR3 comprises 15 residues. Germline V CDR1 and CDR2: SEHNR, FQNEAQ (reference sequence). The CDR3 loop reads CASHAGGASTGELFF. The DNA of the CDR3 is TGTGCCAGCCACGCAGGGGGCGCGAGCACCGGGGAGCTGTTTTTT. Full variable domain (rest looked up from reference TRBV7-9 and TRBJ2-2): DTGVSQNPRHKITKRGQNVTFRCDPISEHNRLYWYRQTLGQGPEFLTYFQNEAQLEKSRLLSDRFSAERPKGSFSTLEIQRTEQGDSAMYLCASHAGGASTGELFFGEGSRLTVL.

The sample holds many counts of this clonotype. The rearrangement links TRBV4-3 to TRBJ1-5, with a tentative D call TRBD1 (5 bases). Deletions cut 0 bases from V and 2 bases from J, with 5 bases between. The CDR3 spans 14 residues. Germline CDR1 and CDR2: LGHNA and YSLEER. CDR3 sequence: CASSQETGNQPQHF. CDR3 nucleotide sequence: TGCGCCAGCAGCCAAGAGACAGGCAATCAGCCCCAGCATTTT.

This sequence joins TRBV5-1 and TRBJ1-1; a possible D gene is TRBD1 (6 bases). The V end lost 0 bases, the J end lost 3 bases, and 12 bases lay between the germline ends. CDR1 is SGHRS, CDR2 YFSETQ, per germline. CDR3 length: 15 residues. CDR3 protein: CASSLAQGRYTEAFF. The CDR3 DNA is TGCGCCAGCAGCTTGGCACAGGGCAGGTACACTGAAGCTTTCTTT.

This chain joins TRBV11-2 and TRBJ2-2; D gene unclear. V lost 5 bases and J 2 bases, leaving 18 bases between the germline ends. Germline CDR1 reads SGHAT; CDR2 reads FQNNGV. The CDR3 length is 17 residues. The CDR3 loop reads CASSTYPRQINTGELFF. In DNA form, the CDR3 reads TGTGCCAGCAGCACCTACCCCCGGCAGATTAACACCGGGGAGCTGTTTTTT. Full variable domain (outside the CDR3, taken from reference TRBV11-2 and TRBJ2-2): EAGVAQSPRYKIIEKRQSVAFWCNPISGHATLYWYQQILGQGPKLLIQFQNNGVVDDSQLPKDRFSAERLKGVDSTLKIQPAKLEDSAVYLCASSTYPRQINTGELFFGEGSRLTVL.

At least ten counts were recorded for this clonotype. The J gene is TRBJ2-5, the V gene TRBV6-1; 9 bases line up with TRBD1. Germline lookup yields CDR1 MNHNS and CDR2 SASEGT. The CDR3 loop spans 13 amino acids. Unmatched junction bases numbered 4, after V lost 6 bases and J lost 5 bases. The CDR3 sequence: CASRQGAGETQYF. As DNA, the CDR3 is TGTGCCAGCAGACAGGGGGCAGGGGAGACCCAGTACTTC.

This clonotype was observed a few times. The gene calls are TRBV4-2 and TRBJ2-5; TRBD2 matches at 9 bases. Looked up from germline, CDR1 is LGHNA and CDR2 is YNFKEQ. J gave up 0 bases and V 5 bases, and 10 bases lay outside the gene matches. The CDR3 extends over 17 amino acids. The chain's CDR3 is CASSIVTSGRYQETQYF. Written as DNA, the CDR3 is TGTGCCAGCAGCATTGTGACTAGCGGTCGATACCAAGAGACCCAGTACTTC.

This clonotype showed up just a few times. The chain is built from TRBV7-2 and TRBJ2-2; 8 bases agree with TRBD2. After removal of 1 base from V and 3 bases from J, the junction contained 13 bases not matched to a gene. This CDR3 region has 19 residues. CDR1 and CDR2 (germline): SGHTA, FQGNSA. The DNA for the CDR3 is TGTGCCAGCAGCTTAGGCGGGGGGCTACGACTCCCTCACACCGGGGAGCTGTTTTTT. This encodes CASSLGGGLRLPHTGELFF.

This clonotype appeared a few times. The genes are TRBV5-1 and TRBJ2-1; 11 bases map to TRBD1. Per the germline V gene, CDR1 is SGHRS and CDR2 is YFSETQ. With 7 bases clipped from V and 10 bases from J, the junction kept 7 bases outside the gene matches. This CDR3 region has 13 residues. CDR3 bases: TGCGCCAGCGGCGGACAGGGGGCTGGGGAGCAGTTCTTC. Translation gives CASGGQGAGEQFF. The variable domain in full, completed from reference TRBV5-1 and TRBJ2-1, reads KAGVTQTPRYLIKTRGQQVTLSCSPISGHRSVSWYQQTPGQGLQFLFEYFSETQRNKGNFPGRFSGRQFSNSRSEMNVSTLELGDSALYLCASGGQGAGEQFFGPGTRLTVL.

This clonotype came up a few times. The rearrangement joins TRBV23-1 to TRBJ1-5; 9 bases are a match to TRBD1. TRBV23-1 is reported as an ORF; its role is uncertain. V was clipped by 0 bases and J by 6 bases; unmatched bases: 9. The CDR3 is 17 amino acids. The CDR3 DNA reads as TGCGCCAGCAGTCAATCTCCGGGACAGGGCATGGTTCAGCCCCAGCATTTT. As protein: CASSQSPGQGMVQPQHF.

This clonotype turned up a few times. This chain connects TRBV6-6 to TRBJ2-2; perhaps D is TRBD1 or TRBD2 (5 bases each). The CDR3 is 15 amino acids. Germline values: CDR1 MNHNY, CDR2 SVGAGI (reference sequence). With 6 bases removed from V and 0 bases from J, the gap between germline ends came to 11 bases. Here the CDR3 reads CASSRDDPNTGELFF. The DNA for the CDR3 is TGTGCCAGCAGCCGGGACGACCCGAACACCGGGGAGCTGTTTTTT.

This clonotype appeared many times. J is TRBJ1-1 and V is TRBV29-1; tentatively, D is TRBD1 (6 bases). V gave up 5 bases and J gave up 4 bases, with 20 bases separating them. Germline V gene data show CDR1 as SQVTM and CDR2 as ANQGSEA. The CDR3 extends over 15 amino acids. The CDR3 DNA is TGCAGCGTTCACGTTGGACAGTTGGGGGGCACTGAAGCTTTCTTT. Residues: CSVHVGQLGGTEAFF.

The V call is TRBV7-2, the J call TRBJ2-7; a possible D gene is TRBD2 (5 bases). CDR1 SGHTA and CDR2 FQGNSA come from the germline V gene. CDR3 length equals 15 residues. Trimming took off 5 bases at V and 2 bases at J, with 16 bases between the two ends. The CDR3, as DNA: TGTGCCAGCAGCCTCGGGATCGGTATAACCTACGAGCAGTACTTC. The encoded protein is CASSLGIGITYEQYF.

In its sample, this clonotype was seen many times. The rearrangement joins TRBV5-5 to TRBJ2-3; possible D gene TRBD1, 6 bases. Between the trimmed V and J ends, which lost 2 bases and 3 bases, there was a span of 13 bases. The CDR3 is 15 residues long. The germline CDR1 and CDR2 sequences are SGHKS and YYEKEE (reference sequence). The chain's CDR3 is CASSLSWDKTDTQYF. In DNA, the CDR3 is TGTGCCAGCAGCTTAAGTTGGGACAAAACAGATACGCAGTATTTT.

This clonotype appeared many times. The chain carries TRBV11-2 and TRBJ1-4; no definite D call. The CDR3 extends over 14 amino acids. Germline V gene lookup returns CDR1 SGHAT and CDR2 FQNNGV. V was pared by 5 bases and J by 10 bases, with 17 bases between. The CDR3 sequence is CASSPDSRDGKLFF. The CDR3 region has the DNA TGTGCCAGCAGCCCAGACTCACGAGACGGAAAACTGTTTTTT.

This clonotype came up many times. For the CDR3, the DNA is TGTGCCAGCTCCCTATCGACTTCTGCAGATACGCAGTATTTT. Protein: CASSLSTSADTQYF. The chain recombines TRBV18 with TRBJ2-3; D uncertain. The V and J ends lost 6 bases and 4 bases respectively, with 14 bases between them. The germline V gene has CDR1 KGHSH and CDR2 LQKENI. The CDR3 runs 14 residues.

This clonotype was recorded a few times. This chain uses TRBV9 with TRBJ2-3, with D perhaps assigned TRBD1 or TRBD2 (5 bases each). Trimming took off 4 bases at V and 6 bases at J, with 18 bases between the two ends. There are 15 residues in the CDR3. Germline CDR1 SGDLS, CDR2 YYNGEE. DNA for the CDR3: TGTGCCAGCAGCTTCAGGGACGCTCTAGAGGATACGCAGTATTTT. It is translated as CASSFRDALEDTQYF.